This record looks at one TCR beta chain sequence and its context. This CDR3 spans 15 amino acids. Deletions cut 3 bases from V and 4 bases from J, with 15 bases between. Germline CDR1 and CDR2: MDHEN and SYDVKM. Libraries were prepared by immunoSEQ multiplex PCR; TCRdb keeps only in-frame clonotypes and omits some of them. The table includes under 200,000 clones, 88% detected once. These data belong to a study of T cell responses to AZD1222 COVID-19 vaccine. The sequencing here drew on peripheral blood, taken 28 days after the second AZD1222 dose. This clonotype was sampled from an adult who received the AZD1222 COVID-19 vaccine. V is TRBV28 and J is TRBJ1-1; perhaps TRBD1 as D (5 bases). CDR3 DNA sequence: TGTGCCAGCAGTTTCCGCACGGGGGTAATCACTGAAGCTTTCTTT. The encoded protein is CASSFRTGVITEAFF.